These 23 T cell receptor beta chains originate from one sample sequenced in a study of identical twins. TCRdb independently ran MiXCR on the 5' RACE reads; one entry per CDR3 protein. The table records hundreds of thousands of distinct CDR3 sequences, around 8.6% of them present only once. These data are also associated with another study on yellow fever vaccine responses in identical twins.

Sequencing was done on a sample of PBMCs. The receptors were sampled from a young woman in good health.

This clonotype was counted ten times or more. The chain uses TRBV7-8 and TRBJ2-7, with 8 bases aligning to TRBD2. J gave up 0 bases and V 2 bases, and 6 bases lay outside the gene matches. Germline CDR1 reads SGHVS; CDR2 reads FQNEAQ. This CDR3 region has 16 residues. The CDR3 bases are TGTGCCAGCAGCTTATTTGTCGGGGGGGACTCCTACGAGCAGTACTTC. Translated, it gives CASSLFVGGDSYEQYF. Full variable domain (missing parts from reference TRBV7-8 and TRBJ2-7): GAGVSQSPRYKVAKRGQDVALRCDPISGHVSLFWYQQALGQGPEFLTYFQNEAQLDKSGLPSDRFFAERPEGSVSTLKIQRTQQEDSAVYLCASSLFVGGDSYEQYFGPGTRLTVT.

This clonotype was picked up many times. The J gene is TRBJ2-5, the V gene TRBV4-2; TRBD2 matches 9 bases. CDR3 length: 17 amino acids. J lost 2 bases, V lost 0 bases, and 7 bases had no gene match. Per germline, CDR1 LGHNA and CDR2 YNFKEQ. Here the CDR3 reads CASSQDFETSGQETQYF. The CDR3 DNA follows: TGTGCCAGCAGCCAAGATTTTGAGACTAGCGGACAAGAGACCCAGTACTTC.

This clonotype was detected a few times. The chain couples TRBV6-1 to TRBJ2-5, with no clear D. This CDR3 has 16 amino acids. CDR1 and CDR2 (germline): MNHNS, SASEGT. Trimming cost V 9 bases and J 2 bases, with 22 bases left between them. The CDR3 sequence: CASSTSQFGLQETQYF. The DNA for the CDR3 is TGTGCCAGTTCCACTTCTCAATTCGGCTTACAAGAGACCCAGTACTTC.

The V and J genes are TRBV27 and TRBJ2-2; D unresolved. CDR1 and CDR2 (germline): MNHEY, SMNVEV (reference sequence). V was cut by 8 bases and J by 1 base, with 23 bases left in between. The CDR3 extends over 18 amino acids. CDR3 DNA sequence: TGTGCCAGCCGCCGGCCGGGCCAGCCACCCCTGAACACCGGGGAGCTGTTTTTT. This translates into CASRRPGQPPLNTGELFF.

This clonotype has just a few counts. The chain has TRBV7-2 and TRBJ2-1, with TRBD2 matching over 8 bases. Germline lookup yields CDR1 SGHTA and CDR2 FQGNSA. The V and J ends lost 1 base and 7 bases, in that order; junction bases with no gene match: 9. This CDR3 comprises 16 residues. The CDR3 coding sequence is TGTGCCAGCAGCTTAGTAGGCAGCGGGAGTTCTAATGAGCAGTTCTTC. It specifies CASSLVGSGSSNEQFF.

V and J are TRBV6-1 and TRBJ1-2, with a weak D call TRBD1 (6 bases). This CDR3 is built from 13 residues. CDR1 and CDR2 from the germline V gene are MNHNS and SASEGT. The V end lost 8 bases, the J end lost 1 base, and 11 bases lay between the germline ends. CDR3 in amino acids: CASGGGRNYGYTF. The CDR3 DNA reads TGTGCCAGCGGGGGGGGGCGTAACTATGGCTACACCTTC.

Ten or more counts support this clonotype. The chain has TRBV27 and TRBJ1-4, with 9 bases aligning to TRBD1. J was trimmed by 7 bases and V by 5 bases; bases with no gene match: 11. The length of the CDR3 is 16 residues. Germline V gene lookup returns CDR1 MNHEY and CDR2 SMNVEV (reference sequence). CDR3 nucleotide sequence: TGTGCCAGCAGTCCAAATCGACAGGGGGTTAGTGAAAAACTGTTTTTT. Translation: CASSPNRQGVSEKLFF. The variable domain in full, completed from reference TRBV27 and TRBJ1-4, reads EAQVTQNPRYLITVTGKKLTVTCSQNMNHEYMSWYRQDPGLGLRQIYYSMNVEVTDKGDVPEGYKVSRKEKRNFPLILESPSPNQTSLYFCASSPNRQGVSEKLFFGSGTQLSVL.

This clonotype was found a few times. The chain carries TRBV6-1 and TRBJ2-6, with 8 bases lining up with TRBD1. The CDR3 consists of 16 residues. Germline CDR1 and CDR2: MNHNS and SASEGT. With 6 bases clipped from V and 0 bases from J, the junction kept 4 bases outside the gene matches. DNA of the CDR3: TGTGCCAGCAGGTTGGACAGGGCCTCTGGGGCCAACGTCCTGACTTTC. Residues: CASRLDRASGANVLTF.

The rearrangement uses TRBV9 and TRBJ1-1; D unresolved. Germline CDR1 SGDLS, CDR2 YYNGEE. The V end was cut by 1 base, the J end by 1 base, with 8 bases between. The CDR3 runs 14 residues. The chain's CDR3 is CASSVSAGNTEAFF. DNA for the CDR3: TGTGCCAGCAGCGTATCCGCGGGGAACACTGAAGCTTTCTTT.

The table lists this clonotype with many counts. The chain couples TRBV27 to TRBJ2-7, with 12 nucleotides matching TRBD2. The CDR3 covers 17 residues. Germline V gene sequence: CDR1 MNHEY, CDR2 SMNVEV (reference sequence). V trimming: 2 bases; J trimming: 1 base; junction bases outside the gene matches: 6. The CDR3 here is CASSLLPGLAGSYEQYF. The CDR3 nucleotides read TGTGCCAGCAGTTTACTGCCGGGACTAGCGGGTTCCTACGAGCAGTACTTC.

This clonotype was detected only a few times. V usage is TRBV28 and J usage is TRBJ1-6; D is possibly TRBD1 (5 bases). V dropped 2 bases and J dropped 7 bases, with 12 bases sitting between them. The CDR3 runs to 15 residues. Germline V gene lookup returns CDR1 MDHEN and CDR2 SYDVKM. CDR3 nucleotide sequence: TGTGCCAGCAGTTTACGGGCAGGGCGAAATTCACCCCTCCACTTT. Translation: CASSLRAGRNSPLHF.

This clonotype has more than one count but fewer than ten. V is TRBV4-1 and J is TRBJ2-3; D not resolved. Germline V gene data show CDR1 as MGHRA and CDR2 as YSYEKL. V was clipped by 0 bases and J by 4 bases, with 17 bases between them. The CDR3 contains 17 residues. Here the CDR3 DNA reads TGCGCCAGCAGCCAAGAAAATCTTCACGCCGGCTCAGATACGCAGTATTTT. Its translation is CASSQENLHAGSDTQYF.

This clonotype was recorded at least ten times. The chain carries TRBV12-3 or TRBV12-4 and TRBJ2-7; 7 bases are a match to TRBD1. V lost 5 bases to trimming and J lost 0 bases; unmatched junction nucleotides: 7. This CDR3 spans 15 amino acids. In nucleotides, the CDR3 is TGTGCCAGCAGTCCTAGTCGACAGGGCTCCTACGAGCAGTACTTC. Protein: CASSPSRQGSYEQYF.

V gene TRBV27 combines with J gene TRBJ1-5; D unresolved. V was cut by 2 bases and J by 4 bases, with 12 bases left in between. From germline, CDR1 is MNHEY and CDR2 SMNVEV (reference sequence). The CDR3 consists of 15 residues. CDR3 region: CASSLRVGPNQPQHF. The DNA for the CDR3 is TGTGCCAGCAGTTTACGCGTAGGCCCAAATCAGCCCCAGCATTTT.

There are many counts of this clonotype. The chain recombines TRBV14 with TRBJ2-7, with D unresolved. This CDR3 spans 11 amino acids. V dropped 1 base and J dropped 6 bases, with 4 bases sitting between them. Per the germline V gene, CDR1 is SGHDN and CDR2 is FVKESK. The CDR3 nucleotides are TGTGCCAGCAGCCAAGTACGCGAGCAGTACTTC. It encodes CASSQVREQYF.

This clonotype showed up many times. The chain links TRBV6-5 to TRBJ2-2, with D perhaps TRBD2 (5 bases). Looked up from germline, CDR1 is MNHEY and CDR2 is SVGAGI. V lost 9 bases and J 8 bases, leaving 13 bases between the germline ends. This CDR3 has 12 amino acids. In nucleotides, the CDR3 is TGTGCCAGATATACCGGGGAAGGGGAGCTGTTTTTT. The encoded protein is CARYTGEGELFF.

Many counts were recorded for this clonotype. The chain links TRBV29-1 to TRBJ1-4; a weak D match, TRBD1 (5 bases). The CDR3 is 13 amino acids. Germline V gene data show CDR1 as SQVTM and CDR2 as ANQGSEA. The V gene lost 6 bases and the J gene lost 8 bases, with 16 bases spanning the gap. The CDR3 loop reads CSVKDGSGEKLFF. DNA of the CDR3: TGCAGCGTCAAGGACGGCTCAGGGGAAAAACTGTTTTTT.

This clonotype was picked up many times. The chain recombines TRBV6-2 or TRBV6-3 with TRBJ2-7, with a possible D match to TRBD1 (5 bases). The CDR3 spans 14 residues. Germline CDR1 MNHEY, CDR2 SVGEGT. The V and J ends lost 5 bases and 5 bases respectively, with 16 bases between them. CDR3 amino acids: CASSHPAKTDEQYF. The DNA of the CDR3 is TGTGCCAGCAGTCACCCGGCCAAGACAGACGAGCAGTACTTC.

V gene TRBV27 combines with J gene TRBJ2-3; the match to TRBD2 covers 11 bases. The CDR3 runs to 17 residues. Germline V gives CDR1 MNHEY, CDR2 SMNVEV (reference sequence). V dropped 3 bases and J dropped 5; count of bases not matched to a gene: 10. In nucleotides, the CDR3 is TGTGCCAGCAGTTTCCCACAACTAGCGGGAGTTATAGATACGCAGTATTTT. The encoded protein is CASSFPQLAGVIDTQYF.

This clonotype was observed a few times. Written as DNA, the CDR3 is TGCAGTGCTTCTGCGGGGGTACAAGAGACCCAGTACTTC. Amino acid sequence: CSASAGVQETQYF. The V gene is TRBV20-1, the J gene TRBJ2-5; 7 bases fit TRBD2. In germline, CDR1 is DFQATT, CDR2 SNEGSKA (reference sequence). The CDR3 covers 13 residues. The V segment lost 5 bases and the J segment 2 bases; nucleotides outside the gene matches: 5.

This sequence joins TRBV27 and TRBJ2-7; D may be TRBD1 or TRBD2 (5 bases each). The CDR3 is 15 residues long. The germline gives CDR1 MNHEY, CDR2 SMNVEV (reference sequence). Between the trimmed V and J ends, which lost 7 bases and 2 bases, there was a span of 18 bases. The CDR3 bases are TGTGCCAGCACAAACCCGGGGCCCTGGACCTACGAGCAGTACTTC. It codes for CASTNPGPWTYEQYF.

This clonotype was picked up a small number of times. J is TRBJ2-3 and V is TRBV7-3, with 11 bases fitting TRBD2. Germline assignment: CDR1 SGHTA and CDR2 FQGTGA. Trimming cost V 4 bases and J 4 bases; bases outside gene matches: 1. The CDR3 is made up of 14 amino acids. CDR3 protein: CASSWGLAADTQYF. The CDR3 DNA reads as TGTGCCAGCAGCTGGGGACTAGCGGCAGATACGCAGTATTTT.

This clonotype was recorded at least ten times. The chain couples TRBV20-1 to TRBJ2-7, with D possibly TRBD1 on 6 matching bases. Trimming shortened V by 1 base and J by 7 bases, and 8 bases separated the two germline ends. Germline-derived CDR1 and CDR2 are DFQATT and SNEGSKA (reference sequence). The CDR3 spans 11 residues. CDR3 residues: CSARAGTEQYF. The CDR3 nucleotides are TGCAGTGCTAGAGCCGGGACAGAGCAGTACTTC.